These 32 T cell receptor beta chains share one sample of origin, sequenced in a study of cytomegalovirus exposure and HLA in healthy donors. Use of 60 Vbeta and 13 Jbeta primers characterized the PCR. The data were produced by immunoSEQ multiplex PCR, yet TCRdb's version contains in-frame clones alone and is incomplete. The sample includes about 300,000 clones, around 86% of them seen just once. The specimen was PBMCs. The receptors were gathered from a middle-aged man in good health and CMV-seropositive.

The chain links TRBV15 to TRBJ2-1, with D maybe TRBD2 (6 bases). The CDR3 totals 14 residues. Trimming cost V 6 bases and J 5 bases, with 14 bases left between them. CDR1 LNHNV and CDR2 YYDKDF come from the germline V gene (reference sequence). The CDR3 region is CATSRGMGHNEQFF. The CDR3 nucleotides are TGTGCCACCAGTCGCGGGATGGGTCACAATGAGCAGTTCTTC. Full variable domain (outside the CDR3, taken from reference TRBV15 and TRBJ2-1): DAMVIQNPRYQVTQFGKPVTLSCSQTLNHNVMYWYQQKSSQAPKLLFHYYDKDFNNEADTPDNFQSRRPNTSFCFLDIRSPGLGDTAMYLCATSRGMGHNEQFFGPGTRLTVL.

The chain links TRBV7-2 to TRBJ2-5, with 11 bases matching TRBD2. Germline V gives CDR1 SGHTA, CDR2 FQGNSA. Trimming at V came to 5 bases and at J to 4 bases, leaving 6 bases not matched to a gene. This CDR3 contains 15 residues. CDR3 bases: TGTGCCAGCAGCCCTTTAGCGGGAGGGCGAGAGACCCAGTACTTC. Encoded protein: CASSPLAGGRETQYF.

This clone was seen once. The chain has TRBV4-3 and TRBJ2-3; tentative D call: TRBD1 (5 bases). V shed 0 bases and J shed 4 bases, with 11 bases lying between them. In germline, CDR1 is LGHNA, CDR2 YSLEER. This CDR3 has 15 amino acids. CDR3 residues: CASSQDPRVADTQYF. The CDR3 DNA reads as TGCGCCAGCAGCCAAGATCCCAGGGTTGCAGATACGCAGTATTTT.

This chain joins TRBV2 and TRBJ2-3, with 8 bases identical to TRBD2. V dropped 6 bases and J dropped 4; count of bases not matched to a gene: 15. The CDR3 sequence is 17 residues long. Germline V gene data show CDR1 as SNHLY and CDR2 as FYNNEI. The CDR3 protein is CASRGDGGLAISDTQYF. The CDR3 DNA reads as TGTGCCAGCAGGGGGGATGGAGGACTAGCAATTTCAGATACGCAGTATTTT.

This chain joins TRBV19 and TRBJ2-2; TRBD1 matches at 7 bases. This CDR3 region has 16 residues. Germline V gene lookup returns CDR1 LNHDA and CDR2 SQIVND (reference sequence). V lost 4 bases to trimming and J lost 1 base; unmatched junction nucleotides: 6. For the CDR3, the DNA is TGTGCCAGTAGTAAAGACAGGGTGGGGAACACCGGGGAGCTGTTTTTT. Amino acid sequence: CASSKDRVGNTGELFF.

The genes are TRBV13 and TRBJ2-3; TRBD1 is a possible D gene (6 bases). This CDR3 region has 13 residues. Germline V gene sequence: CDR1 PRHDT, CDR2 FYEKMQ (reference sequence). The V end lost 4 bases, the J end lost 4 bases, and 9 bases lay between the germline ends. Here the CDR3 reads CASSSTGADTQYF. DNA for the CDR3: TGTGCCAGCAGCTCGACAGGCGCAGATACGCAGTATTTT.

In DNA form, the CDR3 reads TGCAGCGTCGACAGGGGGGACGAGCAGTACTTC. It specifies CSVDRGDEQYF. This chain connects TRBV29-1 to TRBJ2-7; the match to TRBD1 covers 9 bases. Trimming cost V 6 bases and J 5 bases; bases outside gene matches: 2. The CDR3 is 11 amino acids. The V gene's germline CDR1 is SQVTM and CDR2 ANQGSEA.

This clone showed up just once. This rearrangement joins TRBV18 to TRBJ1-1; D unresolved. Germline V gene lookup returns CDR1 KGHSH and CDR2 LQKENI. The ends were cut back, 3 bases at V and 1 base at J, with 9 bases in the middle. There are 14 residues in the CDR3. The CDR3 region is CASSPPNKNTEAFF. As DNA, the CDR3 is TGTGCCAGCTCACCCCCAAACAAGAACACTGAAGCTTTCTTT.

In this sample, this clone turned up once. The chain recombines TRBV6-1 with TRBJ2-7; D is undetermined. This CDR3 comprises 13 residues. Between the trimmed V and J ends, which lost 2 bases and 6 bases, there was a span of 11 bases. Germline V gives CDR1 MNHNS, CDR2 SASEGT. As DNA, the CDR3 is TGTGCCAGCAGTGAAATTGGTACAGCCGAGCAGTACTTC. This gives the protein CASSEIGTAEQYF.

CDR3 coding DNA: TGTGCCAGCAGCGGACCTGGACTAGCGGGAGTTGGCGAGCAGTACTTC. As protein: CASSGPGLAGVGEQYF. The chain has TRBV9 and TRBJ2-7; 13 positions match TRBD2. From germline, CDR1 is SGDLS and CDR2 YYNGEE. The junction had 9 bases not matched to a gene; V was cut back by 3 bases and J by 6 bases. The CDR3 sequence is 16 residues long.

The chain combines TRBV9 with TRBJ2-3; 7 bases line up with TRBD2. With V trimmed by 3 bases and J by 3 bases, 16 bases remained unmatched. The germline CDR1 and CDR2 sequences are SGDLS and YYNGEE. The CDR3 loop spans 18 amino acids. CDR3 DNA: TGTGCCAGCAGCGCGATCAGATATTTGCGGGAGTTGACAGATACGCAGTATTTT. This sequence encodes CASSAIRYLRELTDTQYF.

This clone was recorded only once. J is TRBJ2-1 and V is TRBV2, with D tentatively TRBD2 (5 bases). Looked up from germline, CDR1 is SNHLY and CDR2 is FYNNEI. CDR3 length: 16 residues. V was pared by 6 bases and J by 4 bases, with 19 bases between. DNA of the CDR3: TGTGCCAGCAGCCCCGGGTCACCGGGGAATTACAATGAGCAGTTCTTC. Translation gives CASSPGSPGNYNEQFF.

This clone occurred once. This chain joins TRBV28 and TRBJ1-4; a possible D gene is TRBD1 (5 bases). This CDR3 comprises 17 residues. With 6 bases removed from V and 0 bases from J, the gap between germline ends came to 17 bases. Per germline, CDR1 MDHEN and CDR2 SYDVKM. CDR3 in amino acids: CASRTPKTVATNEKLFF. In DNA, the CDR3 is TGTGCCAGCAGAACTCCAAAGACAGTCGCAACTAATGAAAAACTGTTTTTT. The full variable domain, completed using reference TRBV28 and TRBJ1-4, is DVKVTQSSRYLVKRTGEKVFLECVQDMDHENMFWYRQDPGLGLRLIYFSYDVKMKEKGDIPEGYSVSREKKERFSLILESASTNQTSMYLCASRTPKTVATNEKLFFGSGTQLSVL.

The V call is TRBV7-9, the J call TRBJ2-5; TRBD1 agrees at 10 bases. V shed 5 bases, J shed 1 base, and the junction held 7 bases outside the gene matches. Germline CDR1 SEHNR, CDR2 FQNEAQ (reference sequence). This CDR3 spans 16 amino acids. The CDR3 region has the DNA TGTGCCAGCAGCCTGTGGACAGGGGGTTCCCAAGAGACCCAGTACTTC. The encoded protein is CASSLWTGGSQETQYF.

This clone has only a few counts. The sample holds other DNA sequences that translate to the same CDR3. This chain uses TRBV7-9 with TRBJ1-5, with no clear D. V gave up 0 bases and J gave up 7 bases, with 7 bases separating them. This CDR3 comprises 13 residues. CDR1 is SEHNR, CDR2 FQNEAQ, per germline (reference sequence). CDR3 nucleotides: TGTGCCAGCAGCTTAGCCGGAGGCCAGCCCCAGCATTTT. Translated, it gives CASSLAGGQPQHF.

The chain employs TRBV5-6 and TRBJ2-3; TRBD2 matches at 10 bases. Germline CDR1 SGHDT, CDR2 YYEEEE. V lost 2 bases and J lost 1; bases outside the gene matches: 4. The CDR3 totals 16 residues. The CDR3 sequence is CASSLKAGGRTDTQYF. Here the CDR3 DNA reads TGTGCCAGCAGCTTAAAAGCGGGAGGGCGCACAGATACGCAGTATTTT.

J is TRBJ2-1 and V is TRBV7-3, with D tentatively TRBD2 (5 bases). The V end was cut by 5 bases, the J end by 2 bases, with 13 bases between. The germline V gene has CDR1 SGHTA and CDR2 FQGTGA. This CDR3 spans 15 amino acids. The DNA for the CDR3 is TGTGCCAGCAGCCCACTAGTGTCCACCTACAATGAGCAGTTCTTC. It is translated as CASSPLVSTYNEQFF.

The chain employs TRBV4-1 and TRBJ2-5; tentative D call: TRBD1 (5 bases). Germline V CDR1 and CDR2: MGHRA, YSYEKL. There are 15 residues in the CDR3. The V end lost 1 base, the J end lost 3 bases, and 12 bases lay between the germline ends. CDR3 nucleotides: TGCGCCAGCAGCCAAGGGTTTATAGGGGAAGAGACCCAGTACTTC. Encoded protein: CASSQGFIGEETQYF.

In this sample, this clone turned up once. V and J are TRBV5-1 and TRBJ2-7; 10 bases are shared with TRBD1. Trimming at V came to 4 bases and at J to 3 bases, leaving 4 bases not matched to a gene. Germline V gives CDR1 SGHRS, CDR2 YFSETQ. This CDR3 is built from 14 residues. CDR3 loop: CASSPGQGIYEQYF. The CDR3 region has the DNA TGCGCCAGCAGCCCGGGACAGGGGATCTACGAGCAGTACTTC.

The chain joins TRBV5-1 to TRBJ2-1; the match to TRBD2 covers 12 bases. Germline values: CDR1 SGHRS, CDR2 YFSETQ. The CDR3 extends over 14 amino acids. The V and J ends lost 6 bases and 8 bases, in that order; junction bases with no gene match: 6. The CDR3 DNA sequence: TGCGCCAGCAAAGGACTAGCGGGATCGTATGAGCAGTTCTTC. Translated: CASKGLAGSYEQFF.

CDR3 coding DNA: TGTGCCAGCAGCAAAGGGGGGGAGGGCCCCCACGAGCAGTACTTC. Amino acid sequence: CASSKGGEGPHEQYF. This chain connects TRBV21-1 to TRBJ2-7; the table's D call, TRBD2, has no DNA check behind it. TRBV21-1 is annotated as a pseudogene. This CDR3 comprises 15 residues.

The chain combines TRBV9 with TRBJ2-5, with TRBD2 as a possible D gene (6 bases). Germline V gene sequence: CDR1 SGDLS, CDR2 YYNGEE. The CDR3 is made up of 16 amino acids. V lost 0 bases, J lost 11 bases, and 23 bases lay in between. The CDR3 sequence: CASSVGISSPGGEQYF. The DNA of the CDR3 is TGTGCCAGCAGCGTAGGAATTTCGTCCCCCGGAGGGGAGCAGTACTTC.

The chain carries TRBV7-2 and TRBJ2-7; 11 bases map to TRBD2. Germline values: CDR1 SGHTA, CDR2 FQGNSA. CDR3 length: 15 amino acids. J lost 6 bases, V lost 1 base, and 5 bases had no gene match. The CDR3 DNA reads TGTGCCAGCAGCTTAGTTCTAGCGGGAGGACTCGAGCAGTACTTC. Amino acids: CASSLVLAGGLEQYF.

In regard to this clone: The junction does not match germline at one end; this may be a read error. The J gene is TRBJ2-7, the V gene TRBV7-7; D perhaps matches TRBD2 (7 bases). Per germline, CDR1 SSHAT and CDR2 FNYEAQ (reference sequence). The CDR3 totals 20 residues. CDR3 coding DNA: TGTGCTAGCAGCTTATCGGGTTTCGGGGGGCCTAACCGTCTCTCCTACGAGCAGTACTTC. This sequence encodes CASSLSGFGGPNRLSYEQYF.

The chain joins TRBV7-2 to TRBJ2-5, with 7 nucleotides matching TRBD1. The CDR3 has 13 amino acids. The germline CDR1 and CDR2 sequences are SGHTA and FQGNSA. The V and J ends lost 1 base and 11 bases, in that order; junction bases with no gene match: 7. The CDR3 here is CASSLGQGREQYF. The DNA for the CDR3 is TGTGCCAGCAGCTTAGGACAGGGTAGAGAGCAGTACTTC. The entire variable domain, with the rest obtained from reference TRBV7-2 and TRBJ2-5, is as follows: GAGVSQSPSNKVTEKGKDVELRCDPISGHTALYWYRQSLGQGLEFLIYFQGNSAPDKSGLPSDRFSAERTGGSVSTLTIQRTQQEDSAVYLCASSLGQGREQYFGPGTRLLVL.

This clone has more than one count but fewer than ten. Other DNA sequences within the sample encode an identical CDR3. The CDR3 region is CASRTGALEAFF. CDR3 sequence (DNA): TGTGCCAGCAGAACCGGTGCGTTGGAAGCTTTCTTT. The gene calls are TRBV6-1 and TRBJ1-1; D unclear. V was trimmed by 6 bases and J by 8 bases, leaving 13 bases between them. The CDR3 has 12 amino acids. CDR1 is MNHNS and CDR2 is SASEGT in the germline V gene.

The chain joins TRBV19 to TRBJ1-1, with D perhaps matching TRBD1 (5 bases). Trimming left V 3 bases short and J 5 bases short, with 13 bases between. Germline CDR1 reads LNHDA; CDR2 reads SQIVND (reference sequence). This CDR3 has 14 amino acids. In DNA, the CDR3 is TGTGCCAGTAGTATGGGGGGGTTTAGTACTGAAGCTTTCTTT. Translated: CASSMGGFSTEAFF.

CDR3 loop: CASSQEYRLAGYNEQFF. CDR3 DNA sequence: TGCGCCAGCAGCCAAGAGTATCGACTAGCGGGGTATAATGAGCAGTTCTTC. The genes are TRBV4-3 and TRBJ2-1; 11 positions match TRBD2. The CDR3 spans 17 residues. CDR1 is LGHNA and CDR2 is YSLEER in the germline V gene. J gave up 7 bases and V 0 bases, and 8 bases lay outside the gene matches.

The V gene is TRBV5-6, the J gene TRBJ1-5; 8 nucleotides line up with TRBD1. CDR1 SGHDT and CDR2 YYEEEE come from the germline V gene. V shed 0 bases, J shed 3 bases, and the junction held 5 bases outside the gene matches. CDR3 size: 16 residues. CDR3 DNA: TGTGCCAGCAGCTTGGACGGACAGGGCCCCAATCAGCCCCAGCATTTT. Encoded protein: CASSLDGQGPNQPQHF.

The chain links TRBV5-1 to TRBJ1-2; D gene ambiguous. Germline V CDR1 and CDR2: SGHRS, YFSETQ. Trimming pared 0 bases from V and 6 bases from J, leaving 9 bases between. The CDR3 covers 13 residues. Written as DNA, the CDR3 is TGCGCCAGCAGCTTGGCGGGAGAAAATGGCTACACCTTC. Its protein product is CASSLAGENGYTF.

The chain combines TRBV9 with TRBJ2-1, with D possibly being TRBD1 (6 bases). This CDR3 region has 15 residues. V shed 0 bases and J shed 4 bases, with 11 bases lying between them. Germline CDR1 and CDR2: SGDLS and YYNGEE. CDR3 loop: CASSVGGTLYNEQFF. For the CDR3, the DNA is TGTGCCAGCAGCGTAGGGGGGACACTTTACAATGAGCAGTTCTTC.

This CDR3 is CASSQDVRRTSGTDTQYF. CDR3 bases: TGCGCCAGCAGCCAAGATGTGCGGAGGACTAGCGGCACAGATACGCAGTATTTT. The chain is built from TRBV4-1 and TRBJ2-3; 9 bases map to TRBD2. The CDR3 length is 18 residues. The germline CDR1 and CDR2 sequences are MGHRA and YSYEKL. Losses at the gene ends were 0 bases for V and 1 base for J; bases not matched to a gene: 8.